This T cell receptor (beta chain) was identified during a study of control samples from healthy donors and cancer patients (TCRdb year 2020). The CDR3 spans 14 residues, from the cysteine through the phenylalanine. Of the read, only the CDR3 DNA is kept; its 42 bases are in frame from base 1. Trimming at the junction amounts to 4 bases on V and 7 bases on J, and the germline ends lie 13 bases apart. CDR1 is given as SNHLY and CDR2 as FYNNEI, both from the germline V gene. Library preparation was by the immunoSEQ multiplex PCR assay. TCRdb's version of the immuneACCESS table is confined to in-frame rearrangements and falls short of the full clone set. An unresolved V gene accounts for under half of the shortfall where checked; the remainder is of unknown origin. The table of this sample itemizes some 180,000 clones. 2% to 2.5% of the sample is taken by the ten largest. As regards this clone: No cognate antigen has been identified for it.

The sample comprised blood. The receptor chain draws on TRBV2 and TRBJ2-2; the D gene is perhaps TRBD1 or TRBD2, as each covers 5 bases. The receptor comes from a woman between 25 and 40 years old in good health. In nucleotide form, the sequence is TGTGCCAGCAGTGTGAACGGGGCGCACGGGGAGCTGTTTTTT. It translates to CASSVNGAHGELFF.